This is a list of T cell receptor beta chains from one sample in a study of T cell repertoires in cytomegalovirus infection. TCRdb re-called the reads with MiXCR, one entry per CDR3 protein. The table has 360,000 or so distinct CDR3 sequences, just under 35% seen once; the top ten hold roughly 14%. No cognate antigen is known for these TCRs. The specimen was cultured PBMCs, collected from culture after CMV antigen stimulation. The receptors derive from a human donor in good health (CMV status not recorded). Some clones in this sample may be carry-over from other donors' samples. Both conserved end residues are part of each CDR3. Only part of the rows carry a size: once, few, many, or a class if the clone is expanded.

>TRBJ1-2|TRBV28|few
CASRPTGFNYGYTF
>TRBJ1-2|TRBV27|few
CASSFLEEKRPNYGYTF
>TRBJ1-5|TRBV12-3/TRBV12-4|once
CASTPGNRGTSNQPQHF
>TRBJ2-2|TRBV4-1|.
CASSRPTLGANTGELFF
>TRBJ2-7|TRBV7-2|few
CASSFEFRTIYEQYF
>TRBJ2-7|TRBV7-2|.
CASRLAGGYEQYF
>TRBJ2-3|TRBV7-6|many
CASSPGTLPGTDTQYF
>TRBJ2-1|TRBV7-9|.
CASSALLGLAPNEQFF
>TRBJ1-2|TRBV27|.
CASSQLGSYGYTF
>TRBJ2-1|TRBV28|.
CASSRQGATYNEQFF
>TRBJ1-1|TRBV12-3/TRBV12-4|.
CASRDLLNTEAFF
>TRBJ1-1|TRBV7-8|few
CASSTHNRGNTEAFF
>TRBJ2-7|TRBV5-5|.
CASNREVSYEQYF
>TRBJ2-3|TRBV12-3/TRBV12-4|.
CATTALAGGPDTQYF
>TRBJ2-5|TRBV7-2|many
CASSWDNPQETQYF
>TRBJ2-5|TRBV6-6|.
CASSYGVAGAPQETQYF
>TRBJ2-1|TRBV29-1|.
CSVERTGRNEQFF
>TRBJ2-7|TRBV10-3|.
CAISETGISYEQYF
>TRBJ2-2|TRBV19|.
CASRPHGGLAGGSTGELFF
>TRBJ2-1|TRBV18|few
CASSRSLAGAGNEQFF
>TRBJ2-1|TRBV6-5|.
CASRSFSGKQFF
>TRBJ1-1|TRBV19|.
CASSAVLNTEAFF
>TRBJ1-5|TRBV15|.
CATSRDVGGRNQPQHF
>TRBJ1-2|TRBV12-3/TRBV12-4|many
CASSLGQNNYGYTF
>TRBJ1-2|TRBV2|few
CASSEGNSKTNYGYTF
>TRBJ2-1|TRBV6-1|.
CASSRQGSSGGEQFF
>TRBJ1-1|TRBV5-5|.
CACSVAAAPTEAFF
>TRBJ2-1|TRBV11-2|once
CASRSLAGLYNEQFF
>TRBJ1-2|TRBV7-8|many
CASSLARTGPNYGYTF
>TRBJ1-4|TRBV7-9|.
CASSLSTLTGSPLVPNEKLFF